Listed below are T cell receptor beta chains from one sample, sequenced in a study of blood T cells in healthy people across ages. TCRdb called the 5' RACE reads again in MiXCR, with one record for every CDR3 protein. The sample gives 1.6 million or so distinct CDR3 sequences, about 35% of which show up once; around 11% is in the top ten. Input material: blood. These receptors originate from a woman in her thirties in good health. The CDR3 runs from the conserved cysteine through the conserved F or W. D genes are given only for firm matches. Clone size is stated in some rows and not others, as once, few, many or a class when expanded.

d_gene	j_gene	abundance	v_gene	CDR3nt	CDR3aa
.	TRBJ1-4	once	TRBV9	TGTGCCAGCAGCGTACTGGGAGTTAATGAAAAACTGTTTTTT	CASSVLGVNEKLFF
.	TRBJ2-7	.	TRBV3-1	TGTGCCAGCAGCCAAGATTTCGGGGGCAGCTCCTACGAGCAGTACTTC	CASSQDFGGSSYEQYF
TRBD1	TRBJ1-5	.	TRBV12-3/TRBV12-4	TGTGCCAGCACAACAGGGGTGGGGTATCAGCCCCAGCATTTT	CASTTGVGYQPQHF
TRBD2	TRBJ2-1	many	TRBV7-6	TGTGCCAGCAATGATCCGTTTAGCGGGAGTAGAGATGAGCAGTTCTTC	CASNDPFSGSRDEQFF
.	TRBJ2-5	.	TRBV20-1	TGCAGTGTCCACAGGGTACCAGAGACCCAGTACTTC	CSVHRVPETQYF
.	TRBJ1-4	few	TRBV10-3	TGTGCTAGCAGAATTCACTTGGAGGAAAAACTGTTTTTT	CASRIHLEEKLFF
.	TRBJ1-5	few	TRBV5-1	TGCGCCAGCAGCCCGCTCCCAGGGTCCCTGTCCCAGCATTTT	CASSPLPGSLSQHF
TRBD1	TRBJ2-7	.	TRBV5-6	TGTGCCAGCAGTCCGTCTGGGACAGGGGGTCGGGAGCAGTACTTC	CASSPSGTGGREQYF
.	TRBJ1-1	few	TRBV7-9	TGTGCCAGCAGCTTTCAAGACAACACTGAAGCTTTCTTT	CASSFQDNTEAFF
.	TRBJ2-3	few	TRBV10-3	TGTGCCATCAGTGCCCTAGTGGGAGAATTAGATACGCAGTATTTT	CAISALVGELDTQYF
.	TRBJ2-5	many	TRBV20-1	TGCAGTGCTAGGGTCTCGAGAGCCCAAGAGACCCAGTACTTC	CSARVSRAQETQYF
.	TRBJ2-3	.	TRBV12-3/TRBV12-4	TGTGCCAGCAGTTTTATCGGGGGAAGCACAGATGCGCAGTATTTT	CASSFIGGSTDAQYF
.	TRBJ2-7	many	TRBV27	TGTGCCAGCGCAGGGACTGGGTACGAGCAGTACTTC	CASAGTGYEQYF
.	TRBJ2-1	few	TRBV2	TGTGCCAGCTGGACAGACCTCTACAATGAGCAGTTCTTC	CASWTDLYNEQFF
TRBD2	TRBJ2-7	many	TRBV29-1	TGCAGCGTTGAGTCACTAGCGGGAGCCGGAGAGCAGTACTTC	CSVESLAGAGEQYF
.	TRBJ2-1	few	TRBV6-1	TGTGCCAGCAGTAAAAACCCGGGGTCCTACAATGAGCAGTTCTTC	CASSKNPGSYNEQFF
.	TRBJ2-3	few	TRBV29-1	TGCAGCGTTGTCAGCAGTTATACGCAGTATTTT	CSVVSSYTQYF
.	TRBJ2-5	many	TRBV25-1	TGTGCCAGCAGTGACCCCTCGGGGGCAGAGACCCAGTACTTC	CASSDPSGAETQYF
TRBD2	TRBJ2-3	.	TRBV9	TGTGCCAGCAGCGTAGGAGTTGCGGGAGGACTGACAAATACGCAGTATTTT	CASSVGVAGGLTNTQYF
TRBD1	TRBJ1-1	.	TRBV5-1	TGCGCCTGCAGCTGGACGAGACAGGGACCGAACACTGAAGCTTTCTTT	CACSWTRQGPNTEAFF
TRBD2	TRBJ2-1	.	TRBV6-4	TGTGCCAGCTCTCCTACTAGCGGGCTCCTCGGTGAGCAGTTCTTC	CASSPTSGLLGEQFF
.	TRBJ1-2	.	TRBV28	TGTGCCAGCAGTTTACAGAGCCCTAACTATGGCTACACCTTC	CASSLQSPNYGYTF
TRBD2	TRBJ2-1	few	TRBV29-1	TGCTGCGCAGAACAAGGACTAGCGGGCAGCTACAATGAGCAGTTCTTC	CCAEQGLAGSYNEQFF
.	TRBJ1-2	many	TRBV7-9	TGTGCCAGCAGCTTAGTTTCAGGGTTTGGCTACACCTTC	CASSLVSGFGYTF
.	TRBJ2-3	.	TRBV27	TGTGCCAGCAGACGTGGACAGTACACAGATACGCAGTATTTT	CASRRGQYTDTQYF
.	TRBJ2-7	few	TRBV6-1	TGTGCCTCCGGGCTCCGGGACAACTACGAGCAGTACTTC	CASGLRDNYEQYF
.	TRBJ2-1	.	TRBV30	TGTGCCTGGAGGGGGGGTCCTTACAATGAGCAGTTCTTC	CAWRGGPYNEQFF
.	TRBJ1-6	few	TRBV7-9	TGTGCCAGCAGCTCGGGACGGCAAGGTTCACCCCTCCACTTT	CASSSGRQGSPLHF
TRBD2	TRBJ2-3	.	TRBV7-2	TGTGCCAGCAGCGCCGACGGACTAGCGGGAGTGAGAGATACGCAGTATTTT	CASSADGLAGVRDTQYF
.	TRBJ1-6	few	TRBV10-3	TGTGCCATCAGTGAAGGACTTGGCGTTGGTTCACCCCTCCACTTT	CAISEGLGVGSPLHF
.	TRBJ2-6	few	TRBV20-1	TGCAGTGCTTACCGGGACATGGGACACTCTGGGGCCAACGTCCTGACTTTC	CSAYRDMGHSGANVLTF